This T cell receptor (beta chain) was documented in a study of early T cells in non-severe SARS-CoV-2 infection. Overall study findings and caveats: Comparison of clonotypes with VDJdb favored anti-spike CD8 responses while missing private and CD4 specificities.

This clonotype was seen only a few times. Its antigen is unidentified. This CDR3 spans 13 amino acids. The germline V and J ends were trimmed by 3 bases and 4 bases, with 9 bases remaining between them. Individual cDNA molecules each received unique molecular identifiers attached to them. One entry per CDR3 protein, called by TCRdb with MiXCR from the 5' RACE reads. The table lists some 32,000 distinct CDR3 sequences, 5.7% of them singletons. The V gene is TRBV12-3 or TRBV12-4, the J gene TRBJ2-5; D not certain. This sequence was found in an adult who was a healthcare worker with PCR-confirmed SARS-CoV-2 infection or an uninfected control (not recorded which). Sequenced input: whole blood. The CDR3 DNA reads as TGTGCCAGCAGTTTCACCGACATAGAGACCCAGTACTTC. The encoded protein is CASSFTDIETQYF.